This record looks at one T cell receptor (gamma chain) sequence and its context. The antigen it binds to is not known. A much larger clone lies one base from this, so it may be a read error. Library prep was done by multiplex PCR. TCRdb shows the sequencer as Ion Torrent PGM. TRG repertoires were amplified from about 0.2 ug of biopsy DNA with the LymphoTrack kit, in which Illumina adapters are carried by the primers. TRG amplicons were purified using AMPure XP beads, were quantified on a 2100 Bioanalyzer, and were pooled equimolarly. Sequencing of TRG libraries was performed on an Ion PGM instrument. The original pipeline was this. Using FastX, any read was removed if more than 10% of its nucleotides had quality scores below the third quartile calculated per patient. IMGT/HighV-QUEST was used to align the reads, assigning V, D and J genes, identifying CDR3 regions and assessing functionality. After the sequences were translated into amino acids, every sequence predicted to be non-functional was thrown out. CDR3s were split into kmers with and without positional annotation, PCA was performed on kmer frequencies, and samples were clustered using all 1023 combinations of PCs 1-10. Classification was validated by leave-one-out cross-validation, re-optimising parameters on the remaining samples each time. Shannon diversity was computed with the vegan R package from repeated random subsamples equal to the lowest read count. Via CATT, TCRdb reprocessed the public reads, and rows with identical DNA were then joined. The V and J calls and clone size come from TCRdb's table, not from the authors' own analysis. The sample data list some 1,900 gamma-chain clones, and roughly 53% of these were observed just once. The biggest ten clones account for 6% to 9.5% of the sample.

For each case, genomic DNA was isolated from ten 5-um FFPE scrolls with the QIAamp DNA FFPE tissue kit. Classification of coeliac disease based on the TCR repertoire was tested using fully anonymised formalin-fixed paraffin-embedded duodenal biopsies that were surplus to diagnostic needs. The CDR3 runs 13 residues from the cysteine to the phenylalanine. Of the read, only the CDR3 DNA is kept; its 39 bases are in frame from base 1. Ends trimmed: V by 0 bases, J by 6 bases; bases unmatched to a gene: 5. CDR1 and CDR2 (EGSNGY, YDSYNSKV) derive from the germline V gene. The data originate from a study of intestinal T cells in coeliac disease (dated by TCRdb to the early 2020s). About the full investigation: In the TRG cohort, the mean age of coeliac patients was around 17 years compared with roughly 52 years for controls, so the coeliac patients were much younger than the controls. The TCR-delta (TRD) cohort comprised duodenal biopsies from 11 coeliac disease patients and 11 non-coeliac controls. A second, larger TCR-gamma (TRG) cohort comprised duodenal biopsies from 33 coeliac disease patients and 21 non-coeliac controls. Overall results and qualifications from the work: Of roughly 54 biopsies, some 50 (approximately 94%) were correctly classified by TRG clustering, and a leave-one-out accuracy of roughly 90% was reported. The coeliac group and the control group were significantly different in age, but an analysis split by age did not give significant classification. TRD kmer-based clustering correctly classified all 20 or so biopsies in training, with a reported leave-one-out accuracy of about 91%. It was not possible to tell repeated CDR3 amino acid sequences apart from PCR duplicates. FFPE-derived DNA was found to be relatively degraded, and loss of a proportion of TCR sequences in each sample was likely caused by this degradation.

Sequencing was done on a sample of a duodenal biopsy. The chain couples TRGV2 to TRGJ1 or TRGJ2. This TCR came from a human donor with celiac disease. The CDR3 loop reads CATWDGRGYKKLF. The nucleotides read TGTGCCACCTGGGACGGGCGGGGTTATAAGAAACTCTTT.